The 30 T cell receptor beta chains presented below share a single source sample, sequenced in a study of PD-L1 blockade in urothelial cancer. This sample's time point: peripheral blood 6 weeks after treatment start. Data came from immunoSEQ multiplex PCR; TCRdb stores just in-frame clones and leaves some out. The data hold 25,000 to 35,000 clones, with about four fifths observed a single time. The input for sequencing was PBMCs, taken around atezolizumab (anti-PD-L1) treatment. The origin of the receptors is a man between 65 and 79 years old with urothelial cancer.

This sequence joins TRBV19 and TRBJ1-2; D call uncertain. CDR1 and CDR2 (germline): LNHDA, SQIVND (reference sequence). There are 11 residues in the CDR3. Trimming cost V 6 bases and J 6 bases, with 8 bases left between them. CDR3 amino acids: CASSREDGYTF. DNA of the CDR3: TGTGCCAGTAGCCGCGAAGATGGCTACACCTTC.

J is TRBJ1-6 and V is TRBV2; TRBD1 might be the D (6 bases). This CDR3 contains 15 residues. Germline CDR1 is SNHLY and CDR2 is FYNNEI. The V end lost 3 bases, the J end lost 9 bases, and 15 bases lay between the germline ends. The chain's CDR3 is CASSDGRGYGSPLHF. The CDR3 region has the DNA TGTGCCAGCAGTGATGGCAGGGGCTATGGTTCACCCCTCCACTTT.

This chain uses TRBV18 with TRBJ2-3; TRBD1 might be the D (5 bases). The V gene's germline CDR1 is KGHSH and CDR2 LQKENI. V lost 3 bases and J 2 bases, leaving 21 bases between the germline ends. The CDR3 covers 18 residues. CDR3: CASSPRVPSPGFTDTQYF. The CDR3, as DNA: TGTGCCAGCTCACCCCGGGTCCCCTCCCCAGGGTTCACAGATACGCAGTATTTT. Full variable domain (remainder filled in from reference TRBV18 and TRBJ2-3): NAGVMQNPRHLVRRRGQEARLRCSPMKGHSHVYWYRQLPEEGLKFMVYLQKENIIDESGMPKERFSAEFPKEGPSILRIQQVVRGDSAAYFCASSPRVPSPGFTDTQYFGPGTRLTVL.

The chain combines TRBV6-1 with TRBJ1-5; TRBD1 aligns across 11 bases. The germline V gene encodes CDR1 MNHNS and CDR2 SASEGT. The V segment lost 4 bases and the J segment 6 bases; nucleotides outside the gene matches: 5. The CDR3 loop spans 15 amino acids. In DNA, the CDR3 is TGTGCCAGCAGTGGGGGACAGGGGGAGAGTCAGCCCCAGCATTTT. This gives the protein CASSGGQGESQPQHF.

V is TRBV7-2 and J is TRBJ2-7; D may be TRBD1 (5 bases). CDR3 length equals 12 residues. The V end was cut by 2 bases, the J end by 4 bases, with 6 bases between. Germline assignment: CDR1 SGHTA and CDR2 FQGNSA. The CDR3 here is CASSLRGYEQYF. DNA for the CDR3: TGTGCCAGCAGCTTAAGGGGTTACGAGCAGTACTTC. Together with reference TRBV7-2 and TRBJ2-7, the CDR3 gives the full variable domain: GAGVSQSPSNKVTEKGKDVELRCDPISGHTALYWYRQSLGQGLEFLIYFQGNSAPDKSGLPSDRFSAERTGGSVSTLTIQRTQQEDSAVYLCASSLRGYEQYFGPGTRLTVT.

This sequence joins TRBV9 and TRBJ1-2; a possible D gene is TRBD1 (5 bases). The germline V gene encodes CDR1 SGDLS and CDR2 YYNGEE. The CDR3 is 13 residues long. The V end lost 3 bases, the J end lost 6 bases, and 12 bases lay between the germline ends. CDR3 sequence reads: CASSAYSRDGYTF. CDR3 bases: TGTGCCAGCAGCGCCTACTCCAGGGATGGCTACACCTTC.

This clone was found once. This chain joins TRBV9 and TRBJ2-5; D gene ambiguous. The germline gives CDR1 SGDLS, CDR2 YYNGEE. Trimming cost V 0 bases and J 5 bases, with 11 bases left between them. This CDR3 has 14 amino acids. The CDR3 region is CASSVGVFLETQYF. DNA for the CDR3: TGTGCCAGCAGCGTAGGAGTATTTCTCGAGACCCAGTACTTC.

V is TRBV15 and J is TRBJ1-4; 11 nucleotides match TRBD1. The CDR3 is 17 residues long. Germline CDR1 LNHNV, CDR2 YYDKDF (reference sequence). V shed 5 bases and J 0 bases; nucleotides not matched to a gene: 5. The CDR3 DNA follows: TGTGCCACCAGCCCGGACAGGGGGCGAACAACTAATGAAAAACTGTTTTTT. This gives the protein CATSPDRGRTTNEKLFF.

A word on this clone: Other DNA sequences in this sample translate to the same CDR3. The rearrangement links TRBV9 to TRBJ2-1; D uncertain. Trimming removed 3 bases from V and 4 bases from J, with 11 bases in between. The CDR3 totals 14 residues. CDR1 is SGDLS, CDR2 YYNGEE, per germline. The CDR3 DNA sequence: TGTGCCAGCAGCGCAAGGAGTGGGTACAATGAGCAGTTCTTC. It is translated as CASSARSGYNEQFF.

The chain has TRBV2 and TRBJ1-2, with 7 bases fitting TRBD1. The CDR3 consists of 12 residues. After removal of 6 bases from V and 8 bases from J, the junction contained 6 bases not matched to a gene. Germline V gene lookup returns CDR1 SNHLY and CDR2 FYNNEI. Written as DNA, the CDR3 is TGTGCCAGCAGGACAGGGAAAGGAGGCTACACCTTC. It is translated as CASRTGKGGYTF.

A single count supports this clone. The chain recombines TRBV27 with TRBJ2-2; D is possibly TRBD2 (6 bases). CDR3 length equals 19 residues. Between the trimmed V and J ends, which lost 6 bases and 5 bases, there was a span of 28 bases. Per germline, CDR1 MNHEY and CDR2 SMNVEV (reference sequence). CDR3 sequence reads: CASSRQGVAPSGGTGELFF. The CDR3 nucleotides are TGTGCCAGCAGCCGCCAGGGAGTAGCGCCGAGTGGAGGGACCGGGGAGCTGTTTTTT.

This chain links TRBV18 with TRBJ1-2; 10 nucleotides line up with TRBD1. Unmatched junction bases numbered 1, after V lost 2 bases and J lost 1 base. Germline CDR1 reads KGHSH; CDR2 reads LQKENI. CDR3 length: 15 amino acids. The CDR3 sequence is CASSPGQGDNYGYTF. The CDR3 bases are TGTGCCAGCTCACCAGGACAGGGGGATAACTATGGCTACACCTTC.

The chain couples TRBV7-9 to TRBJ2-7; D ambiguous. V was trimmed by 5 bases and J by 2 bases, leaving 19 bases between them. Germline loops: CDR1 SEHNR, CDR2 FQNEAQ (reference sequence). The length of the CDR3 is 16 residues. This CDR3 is CASSTYLTVFAYEQYF. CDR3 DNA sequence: TGTGCCAGCAGCACCTACTTAACGGTATTCGCCTACGAGCAGTACTTC. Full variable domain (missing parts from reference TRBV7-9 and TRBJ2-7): DTGVSQNPRHKITKRGQNVTFRCDPISEHNRLYWYRQTLGQGPEFLTYFQNEAQLEKSRLLSDRFSAERPKGSFSTLEIQRTEQGDSAMYLCASSTYLTVFAYEQYFGPGTRLTVT.

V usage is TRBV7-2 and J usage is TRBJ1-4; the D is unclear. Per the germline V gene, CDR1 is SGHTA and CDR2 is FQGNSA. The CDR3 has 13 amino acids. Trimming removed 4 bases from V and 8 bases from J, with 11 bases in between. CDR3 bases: TGTGCCAGCAGCTCCGGACTCGGCGAAAAACTGTTTTTT. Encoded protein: CASSSGLGEKLFF.

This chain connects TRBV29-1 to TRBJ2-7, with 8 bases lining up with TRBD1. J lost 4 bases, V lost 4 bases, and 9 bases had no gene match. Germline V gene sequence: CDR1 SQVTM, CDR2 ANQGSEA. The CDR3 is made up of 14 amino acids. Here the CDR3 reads CSVASGTGSYEQYF. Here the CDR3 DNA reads TGCAGCGTTGCATCCGGGACAGGATCGTACGAGCAGTACTTC.

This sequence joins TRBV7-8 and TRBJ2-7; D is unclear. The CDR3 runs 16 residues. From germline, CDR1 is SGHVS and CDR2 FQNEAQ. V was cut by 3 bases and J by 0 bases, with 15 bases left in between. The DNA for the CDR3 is TGTGCCAGCAGCTTGACCTCAGCGCGAAGCTCCTACGAGCAGTACTTC. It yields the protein CASSLTSARSSYEQYF. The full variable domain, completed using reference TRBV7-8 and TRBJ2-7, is GAGVSQSPRYKVAKRGQDVALRCDPISGHVSLFWYQQALGQGPEFLTYFQNEAQLDKSGLPSDRFFAERPEGSVSTLKIQRTQQEDSAVYLCASSLTSARSSYEQYFGPGTRLTVT.

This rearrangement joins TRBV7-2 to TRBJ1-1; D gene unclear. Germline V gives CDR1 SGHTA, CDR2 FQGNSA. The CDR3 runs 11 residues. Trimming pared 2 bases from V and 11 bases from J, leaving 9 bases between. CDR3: CASSLLNPAFF. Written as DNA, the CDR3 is TGTGCCAGCAGCTTACTTAATCCGGCTTTCTTT.

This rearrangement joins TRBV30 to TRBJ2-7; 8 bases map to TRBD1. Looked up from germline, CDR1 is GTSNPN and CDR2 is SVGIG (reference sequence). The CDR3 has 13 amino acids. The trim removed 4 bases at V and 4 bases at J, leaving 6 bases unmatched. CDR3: CAWNRGQAYEQYF. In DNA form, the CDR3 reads TGTGCCTGGAACCGGGGACAGGCATACGAGCAGTACTTC.

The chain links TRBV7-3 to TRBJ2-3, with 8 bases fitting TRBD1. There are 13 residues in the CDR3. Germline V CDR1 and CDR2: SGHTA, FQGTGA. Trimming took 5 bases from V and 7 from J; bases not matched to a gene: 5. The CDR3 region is CASSTDRANTQYF. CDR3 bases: TGTGCCAGCAGCACGGACAGGGCAAATACGCAGTATTTT.

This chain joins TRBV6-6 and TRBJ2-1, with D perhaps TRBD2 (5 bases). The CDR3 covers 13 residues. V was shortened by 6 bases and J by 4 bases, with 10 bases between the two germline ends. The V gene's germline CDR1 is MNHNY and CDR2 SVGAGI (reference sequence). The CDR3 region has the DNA TGTGCCAGCAGCTTGAAGCGGTACAATGAGCAGTTCTTC. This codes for CASSLKRYNEQFF.

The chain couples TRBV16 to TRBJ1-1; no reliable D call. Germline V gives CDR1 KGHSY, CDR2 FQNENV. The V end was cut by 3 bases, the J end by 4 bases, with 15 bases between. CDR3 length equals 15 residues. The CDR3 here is CASSHLGRRGTEAFF. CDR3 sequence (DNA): TGTGCCAGCAGCCACCTAGGGAGGCGCGGCACTGAAGCTTTCTTT.

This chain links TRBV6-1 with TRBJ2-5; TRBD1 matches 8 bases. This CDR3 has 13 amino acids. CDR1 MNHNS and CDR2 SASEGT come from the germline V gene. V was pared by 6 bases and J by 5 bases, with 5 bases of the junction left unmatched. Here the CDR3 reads CASRDRGGETQYF. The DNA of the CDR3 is TGTGCCAGCAGAGACAGGGGCGGGGAGACCCAGTACTTC.

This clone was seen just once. This CDR3 reads CASSPPGGTAQPQHF. CDR3 bases: TGTGCCAGCAGCCCCCCCGGGGGGACGGCTCAGCCCCAGCATTTT. V and J are TRBV7-8 and TRBJ1-5; TRBD1 might be the D (5 bases). The germline CDR1 and CDR2 sequences are SGHVS and FQNEAQ. This CDR3 has 15 residues. Trimming left V 5 bases short and J 6 bases short, with 17 bases between.

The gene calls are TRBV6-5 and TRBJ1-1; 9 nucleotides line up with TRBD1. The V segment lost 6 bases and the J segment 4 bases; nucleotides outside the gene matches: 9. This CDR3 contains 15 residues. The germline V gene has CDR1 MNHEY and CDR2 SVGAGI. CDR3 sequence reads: CASSGGQGIGTEAFF. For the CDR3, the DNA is TGTGCCAGCAGCGGGGGACAGGGTATTGGCACTGAAGCTTTCTTT.

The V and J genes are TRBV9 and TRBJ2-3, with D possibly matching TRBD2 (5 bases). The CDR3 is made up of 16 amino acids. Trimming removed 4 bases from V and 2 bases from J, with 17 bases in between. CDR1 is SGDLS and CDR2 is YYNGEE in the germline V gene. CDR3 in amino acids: CASSPDIATSTDTQYF. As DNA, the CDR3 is TGTGCCAGCAGCCCTGACATAGCGACATCCACAGATACGCAGTATTTT.

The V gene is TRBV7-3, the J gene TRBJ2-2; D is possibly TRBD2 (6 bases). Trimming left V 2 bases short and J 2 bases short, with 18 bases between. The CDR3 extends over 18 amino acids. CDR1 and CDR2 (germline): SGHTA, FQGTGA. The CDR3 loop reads CASSLSVRRGDNTGELFF. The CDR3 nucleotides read TGTGCCAGCAGCTTATCAGTTAGGCGGGGAGACAACACCGGGGAGCTGTTTTTT.

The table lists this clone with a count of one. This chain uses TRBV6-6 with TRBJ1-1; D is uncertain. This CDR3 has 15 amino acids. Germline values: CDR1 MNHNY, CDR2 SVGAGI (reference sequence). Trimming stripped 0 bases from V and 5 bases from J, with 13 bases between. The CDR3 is CASSYSSHVNTEAFF. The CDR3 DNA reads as TGTGCCAGCAGTTACTCTAGCCACGTTAATACTGAAGCTTTCTTT.

The DNA of the CDR3 is TGTGCCAGCAGCGCCGGGCCGGGACTAGCGGAACCTAGGTGGTATGAGCAGTTCTTC. Translation: CASSAGPGLAEPRWYEQFF. This chain links TRBV21-1 with TRBJ2-1; the D call of TRBD2 is as the table states it, not checked on the DNA. TRBV21-1 is a pseudogene. The CDR3 has 19 residues.

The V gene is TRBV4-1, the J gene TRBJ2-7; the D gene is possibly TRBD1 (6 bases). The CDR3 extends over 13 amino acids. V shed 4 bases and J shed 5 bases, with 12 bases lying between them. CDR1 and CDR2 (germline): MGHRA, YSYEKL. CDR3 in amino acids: CASSRGRGNEQYF. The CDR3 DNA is TGCGCCAGCAGCCGAGGCAGGGGCAACGAGCAGTACTTC.

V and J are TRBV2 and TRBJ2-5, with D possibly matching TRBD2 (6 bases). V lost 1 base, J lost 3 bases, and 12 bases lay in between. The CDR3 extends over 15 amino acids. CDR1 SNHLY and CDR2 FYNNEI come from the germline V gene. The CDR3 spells CASSEGGTPKETQYF. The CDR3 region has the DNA TGTGCCAGCAGTGAAGGGGGGACTCCTAAAGAGACCCAGTACTTC.